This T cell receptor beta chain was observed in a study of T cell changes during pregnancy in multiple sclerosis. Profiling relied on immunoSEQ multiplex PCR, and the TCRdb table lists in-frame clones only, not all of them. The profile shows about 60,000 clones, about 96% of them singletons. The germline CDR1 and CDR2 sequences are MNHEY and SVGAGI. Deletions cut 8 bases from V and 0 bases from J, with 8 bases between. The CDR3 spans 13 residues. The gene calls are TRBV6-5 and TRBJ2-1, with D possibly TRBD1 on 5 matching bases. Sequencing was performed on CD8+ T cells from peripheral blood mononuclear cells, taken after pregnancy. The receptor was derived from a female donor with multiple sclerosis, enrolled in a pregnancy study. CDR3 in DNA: TGTGCCAGCTCGGACACCTCCTACAATGAGCAGTTCTTC. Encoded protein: CASSDTSYNEQFF.